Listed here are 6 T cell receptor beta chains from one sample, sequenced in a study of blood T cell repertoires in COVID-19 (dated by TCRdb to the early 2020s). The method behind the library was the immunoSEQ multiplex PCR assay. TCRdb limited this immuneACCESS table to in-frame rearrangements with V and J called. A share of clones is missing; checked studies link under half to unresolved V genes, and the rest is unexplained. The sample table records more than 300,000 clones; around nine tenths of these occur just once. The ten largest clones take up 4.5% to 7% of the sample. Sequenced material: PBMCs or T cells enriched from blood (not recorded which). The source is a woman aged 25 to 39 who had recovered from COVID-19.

The CDR3 protein is CATGLAGKSYEQYF. The CDR3 nucleotides are TGTGCCACCGGACTAGCGGGGAAATCCTACGAGCAGTACTTC. The chain is built from TRBV6-5 and TRBJ2-7, with 12 bases matching TRBD2. The junction had 5 bases not matched to a gene; V was cut back by 10 bases and J by 1 base. Germline V gene sequence: CDR1 MNHEY, CDR2 SVGAGI. The CDR3 covers 14 residues.

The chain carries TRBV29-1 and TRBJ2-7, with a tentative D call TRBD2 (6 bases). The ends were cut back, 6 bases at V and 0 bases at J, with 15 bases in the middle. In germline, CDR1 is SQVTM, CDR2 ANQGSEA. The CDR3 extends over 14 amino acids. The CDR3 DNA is TGCAGCGTCCTGGGCGGGGCCAGCTCCTACGAGCAGTACTTC. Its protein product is CSVLGGASSYEQYF.

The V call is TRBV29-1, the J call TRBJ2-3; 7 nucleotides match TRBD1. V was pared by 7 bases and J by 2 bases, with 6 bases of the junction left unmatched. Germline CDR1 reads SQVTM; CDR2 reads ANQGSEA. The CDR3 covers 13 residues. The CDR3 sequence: CSELGTATDTQYF. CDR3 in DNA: TGCAGCGAGCTGGGGACAGCCACAGATACGCAGTATTTT.

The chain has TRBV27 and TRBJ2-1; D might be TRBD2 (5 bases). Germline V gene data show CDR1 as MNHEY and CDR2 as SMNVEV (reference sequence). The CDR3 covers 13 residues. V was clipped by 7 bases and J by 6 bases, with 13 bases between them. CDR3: CASNGAGVNEQFF. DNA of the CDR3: TGTGCCAGCAATGGAGCCGGGGTCAATGAGCAGTTCTTC.

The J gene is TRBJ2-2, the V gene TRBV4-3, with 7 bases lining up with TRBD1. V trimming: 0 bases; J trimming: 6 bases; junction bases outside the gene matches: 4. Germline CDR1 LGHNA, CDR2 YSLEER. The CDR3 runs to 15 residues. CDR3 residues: CASSQDGRGPGELFF. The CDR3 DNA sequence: TGCGCCAGCAGCCAAGATGGAAGGGGGCCCGGGGAGCTGTTTTTT.

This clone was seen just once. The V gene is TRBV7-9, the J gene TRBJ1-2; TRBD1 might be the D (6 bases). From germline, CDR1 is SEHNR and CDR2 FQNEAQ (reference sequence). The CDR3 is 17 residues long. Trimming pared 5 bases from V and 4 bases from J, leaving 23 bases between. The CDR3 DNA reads TGTGCCAGCAGCCCGGTGGGGAGGGACAAAGTGGGCTATGGCTACACCTTC. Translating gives CASSPVGRDKVGYGYTF.